This TCR beta chain was retrieved from a study of cytomegalovirus exposure and HLA in healthy donors. Study results and caveats: With high specificity and sensitivity, the classifier reportedly diagnosed cytomegalovirus status. The authors listed 164 TCR beta chains as cytomegalovirus-associated.

V was shortened by 0 bases and J by 2 bases, with 3 bases between the two germline ends. CDR3 length: 13 amino acids. Germline CDR1 MRHNA, CDR2 SNTAGT. To note about this clone: Its antigen is still unknown.

Generated by immunoSEQ multiplex PCR, the TCRdb table keeps only in-frame clones and is missing some. The profile shows roughly 330,000 clones, about nine tenths of them singletons. The specimen was PBMCs. The sequence came from a woman aged 25 to 39 in good health and CMV-seropositive. The chain recombines TRBV6-4 with TRBJ2-3; unclear D gene. The DNA of the CDR3 is TGTGCCAGCAGTGACTCAGACACAGATACGCAGTATTTT. Amino acids: CASSDSDTDTQYF.